The next 27 T cell receptor beta chains were all read from a single sample in a study of monozygotic twins with inflammatory bowel disease. Reprocessing the 5' RACE reads, TCRdb reports a single entry for every CDR3 protein and omits DNA. This sample's table reports 400,000 to 500,000 distinct CDR3 sequences. Source material: blood. These receptors were collected from a human donor with ulcerative colitis or Crohn's disease, or a healthy co-twin of an affected twin (not recorded which).

This chain connects TRBV28 to TRBJ1-1; TCRdb's D gene call, TRBD1, goes unchecked for lack of DNA. CDR3 length: 17 residues. Germline loops: CDR1 MDHEN, CDR2 SYDVKM. The CDR3 region is CASSLPRKQAGGLEAFF.

This chain connects TRBV6-2 or TRBV6-3 to TRBJ1-3. Germline V gene lookup returns CDR1 MNHEY and CDR2 SVGEGT. The length of the CDR3 is 15 residues. CDR3 amino acids: CASRDEVAGGNTIYF.

The chain is built from TRBV20-1 and TRBJ1-5; with no DNA, the TCRdb D assignment of TRBD1 cannot be verified. CDR1 DFQATT and CDR2 SNEGSKA come from the germline V gene (reference sequence). CDR3 length: 13 residues. This CDR3 reads CSATKGVAQPQHF.

The V call is TRBV7-9, the J call TRBJ1-4; TCRdb returns TRBD1, unconfirmable since there is no DNA. This CDR3 comprises 14 residues. Germline CDR1 is SEHNR and CDR2 is FQNEAQ (reference sequence). The CDR3 protein is CASSLGQGDEKLFF.

This chain links TRBV28 with TRBJ2-2; as DNA is missing, the TRBD2 call by TCRdb cannot be tested. From germline, CDR1 is MDHEN and CDR2 SYDVKM. This CDR3 spans 18 amino acids. The CDR3 sequence: CASSFWSSGSDSTGELFF.

The CDR3 loop reads CASSSKTSSSSTGWVTEAFF. J is TRBJ1-1 and V is TRBV27; TCRdb designates TRBD1, a call that cannot be tested without DNA. CDR3 size: 20 residues. In germline, CDR1 is MNHEY, CDR2 SMNVEV (reference sequence).

The genes are TRBV3-1 and TRBJ2-7. Germline V gene sequence: CDR1 LGHDT, CDR2 YNNKEL (reference sequence). CDR3 size: 14 residues. The CDR3 sequence is CASSQVTGLYEQYF.

The rearrangement uses TRBV10-3 and TRBJ1-1; checking the TCRdb D call of TRBD1 is not possible without DNA. The CDR3 consists of 13 residues. Germline assignment: CDR1 ENHRY and CDR2 SYGVKD. The CDR3 spells CATMDRLNTEAFF.

The chain uses TRBV7-2 and TRBJ2-1; TCRdb reports TRBD2, a call that lacks DNA to check it against. Germline loops: CDR1 SGHTA, CDR2 FQGNSA. This CDR3 region has 13 residues. CDR3 region: CASSLTSVNEQFF.

The chain combines TRBV6-2 or TRBV6-3 with TRBJ1-2. The germline CDR1 and CDR2 sequences are MNHEY and SVGEGT. The CDR3 has 16 amino acids. This chain's CDR3 is CASSYYDSRPSYGYTF.

This chain uses TRBV6-2 or TRBV6-3 with TRBJ2-7. Looked up from germline, CDR1 is MNHEY and CDR2 is SVGEGT. The CDR3 totals 14 residues. The CDR3 here is CASSYPTALGEQYF.

CDR3 region: CASSFFPGLAGGRSTDTQYF. The chain links TRBV27 to TRBJ2-3; TCRdb outputs TRBD2, but without DNA this stays unchecked. Germline CDR1 and CDR2: MNHEY and SMNVEV (reference sequence). This CDR3 is built from 20 residues.

The rearrangement links TRBV12-3 or TRBV12-4 to TRBJ2-5; the D gene TCRdb calls, TRBD1, cannot be checked with no DNA. The CDR3 has 15 residues. This CDR3 is CASSFDEGRRETQYF.

Here the CDR3 reads CASSVTGTGVSGANVLTF. J is TRBJ2-6 and V is TRBV11-1; TCRdb calls TRBD1, which cannot be checked without DNA. The germline V gene encodes CDR1 SGHAT and CDR2 FQDESV (reference sequence). CDR3 length equals 18 residues.

The rearrangement joins TRBV30 to TRBJ2-2; no DNA is available, so the TRBD2 call from TCRdb remains unchecked. This CDR3 is built from 14 residues. Per the germline V gene, CDR1 is GTSNPN and CDR2 is SVGIG (reference sequence). CDR3 amino acids: CAWIELGNTGELFF.

The chain has TRBV29-1 and TRBJ2-3; the TCRdb D gene call, TRBD1, has no DNA to confirm it. Germline V gives CDR1 SQVTM, CDR2 ANQGSEA. The CDR3 loop spans 17 amino acids. The CDR3 reads CSVESAGRGASTDTQYF.

The V call is TRBV15, the J call TRBJ1-5. Germline CDR1 is LNHNV and CDR2 is YYDKDF (reference sequence). The CDR3 totals 12 residues. CDR3 sequence: CATSNNNQPQHF.

The genes are TRBV7-9 and TRBJ2-1; TCRdb's D call of TRBD1 is untestable without DNA. Looked up from germline, CDR1 is SEHNR and CDR2 is FQNEAQ (reference sequence). There are 16 residues in the CDR3. The CDR3 spells CASSLFRGKSYNEQFF.

The V gene is TRBV7-9, the J gene TRBJ2-2. The CDR3 length is 15 residues. Germline CDR1 and CDR2: SEHNR and FQNEAQ (reference sequence). CDR3: CASSPLERNTGELFF.

This chain connects TRBV20-1 to TRBJ2-1; lacking DNA, the TRBD1 call made by TCRdb goes unchecked. From germline, CDR1 is DFQATT and CDR2 SNEGSKA (reference sequence). The CDR3 contains 14 residues. This CDR3 reads CSAPSGQGDNEQFF.

V and J are TRBV7-9 and TRBJ2-1. Germline CDR1 reads SEHNR; CDR2 reads FQNEAQ (reference sequence). The CDR3 has 12 amino acids. This chain's CDR3 is CASSLGIDEQFF.

The chain recombines TRBV28 with TRBJ1-5. Germline V gene lookup returns CDR1 MDHEN and CDR2 SYDVKM. The CDR3 sequence is 12 residues long. The CDR3 here is CASGETNQPQHF.

This chain uses TRBV10-3 with TRBJ2-7; TCRdb reports TRBD2, a call that lacks DNA to check it against. CDR3 length: 15 amino acids. Germline V gives CDR1 ENHRY, CDR2 SYGVKD. CDR3 residues: CAISVEDPSSYEQYF.

V and J are TRBV6-1 and TRBJ1-3; TCRdb outputs TRBD1, but without DNA this stays unchecked. CDR3 length: 17 amino acids. CDR1 is MNHNS and CDR2 is SASEGT in the germline V gene. CDR3 protein: CASSEHRGFAPGNTIYF.

V and J are TRBV10-3 and TRBJ2-5. This CDR3 is built from 12 residues. CDR1 and CDR2 from the germline V gene are ENHRY and SYGVKD. CDR3 amino acids: CAISEKKETQYF.

CDR3 in amino acids: CASSPSSGSYNEQFF. V is TRBV6-1 and J is TRBJ2-1; the TRBD2 assignment by TCRdb is unverifiable without DNA. In germline, CDR1 is MNHNS, CDR2 SASEGT. This CDR3 contains 15 residues.

This sequence joins TRBV18 and TRBJ2-7; TCRdb names TRBD1, which stays unverified in the absence of DNA. Germline values: CDR1 KGHSH, CDR2 LQKENI. The CDR3 spans 14 residues. The CDR3 loop is CASSPAPPGYEQYF.